A selection of T cell receptor beta chains follows, all from one sample in a study of Ad26.COV2.S vaccination and SARS-CoV-2 variants. Produced via immunoSEQ multiplex PCR; TCRdb's table is partial and in-frame only. The table lists roughly 680,000 clones, roughly nine tenths of them singletons. The starting material was peripheral blood, obtained in a trial of Ad26.COV2.S vaccine versus placebo. The receptors were sampled from a person aged 18 to 65 who received the Ad26.COV2.S COVID-19 vaccine or a placebo. The CDR3 runs from the conserved cysteine through the conserved F or W. A D gene is named only where the DNA matches it firmly. Clone sizes are given selectively: once, few, many, or a class where the clone is expanded.

j_gene: TRBJ2-4
v_gene: TRBV4-2
d_gene: TRBD2
abundance: NA
CDR3nt: TGTGCCAGCAGCCTGGAAATTTTTGGGACTAAACGACTAGCCAAAAACATTCAGTACTTC
CDR3aa: CASSLEIFGTKRLAKNIQYF

j_gene: TRBJ1-2
v_gene: TRBV5-1
d_gene: TRBD1
abundance: NA
CDR3nt: TGCGCCAGCAGCCTATCTATACAGGGGGGATATTATGGCTACACCTTC
CDR3aa: CASSLSIQGGYYGYTF

j_gene: TRBJ2-7
v_gene: TRBV6-2/TRBV6-3
d_gene: NA
abundance: NA
CDR3nt: TGTGCCAGCAGTTATCTTCTCGCCTACGAGCAGTACTTC
CDR3aa: CASSYLLAYEQYF

j_gene: TRBJ2-1
v_gene: TRBV5-1
d_gene: TRBD1
abundance: NA
CDR3nt: TGCGCCAGCAGCTTGGTGGGACAGGAGCCCAATGAGCAGTTCTTC
CDR3aa: CASSLVGQEPNEQFF

j_gene: TRBJ2-2
v_gene: TRBV30
d_gene: TRBD2
abundance: NA
CDR3nt: TGTGCCTGGAGGGGGGGGAAGCTCCGCACCGGGGAGCTGTTTTTT
CDR3aa: CAWRGGKLRTGELFF

j_gene: TRBJ2-2
v_gene: TRBV2
d_gene: TRBD1
abundance: NA
CDR3nt: TGTGCCAGCAGTGGGACAGGGTGGAAAAACACCGGGGAGCTGTTTTTT
CDR3aa: CASSGTGWKNTGELFF

j_gene: TRBJ2-1
v_gene: TRBV19
d_gene: NA
abundance: NA
CDR3nt: TGTGCCAGTAGTGTGGGGTACAATGAGCAGTTCTTC
CDR3aa: CASSVGYNEQFF

j_gene: TRBJ1-2
v_gene: TRBV6-5
d_gene: NA
abundance: NA
CDR3nt: TGTGCCAGCAGTTACTCGAGTAGCTATGGCTACACCTTC
CDR3aa: CASSYSSSYGYTF

j_gene: TRBJ2-1
v_gene: TRBV29-1
d_gene: TRBD1
abundance: NA
CDR3nt: TGCAGCGTTAGGACAGGGAGGAACAATGAGCAGTTCTTC
CDR3aa: CSVRTGRNNEQFF

j_gene: TRBJ2-1
v_gene: TRBV7-9
d_gene: NA
abundance: NA
CDR3nt: TGTGCCAGCAGCTTAAGTAGCGAGCAGTTCTTC
CDR3aa: CASSLSSEQFF

j_gene: TRBJ2-2
v_gene: TRBV5-1
d_gene: TRBD1
abundance: NA
CDR3nt: TGCGCCAGCACTAACCCGGGACAGGGGGCCGGGGAGCTGTTTTTT
CDR3aa: CASTNPGQGAGELFF

j_gene: TRBJ2-5
v_gene: TRBV6-5
d_gene: NA
abundance: NA
CDR3nt: TGTGCCAGCAGTCCCCTTTGGACCCAGTACTTC
CDR3aa: CASSPLWTQYF

j_gene: TRBJ1-1
v_gene: TRBV24-1
d_gene: TRBD1
abundance: NA
CDR3nt: TGTGCCACCAGTGCTGGGACAGGGCATGAAGCTTTCTTT
CDR3aa: CATSAGTGHEAFF

j_gene: TRBJ2-2
v_gene: TRBV7-9
d_gene: NA
abundance: NA
CDR3nt: TGTGCCACCGAGGGACCGGTGGGATCTCGCGGGGAGCTGTTTTTT
CDR3aa: CATEGPVGSRGELFF

j_gene: TRBJ2-1
v_gene: TRBV6-5
d_gene: NA
abundance: NA
CDR3nt: TGTGCCAGCAGCTCACAGTACAATGAGCAGTTCTTC
CDR3aa: CASSSQYNEQFF

j_gene: TRBJ2-3
v_gene: TRBV27
d_gene: NA
abundance: NA
CDR3nt: TGTGCCAGCAGTCGCGTCGGAGATACGCAGTATTTT
CDR3aa: CASSRVGDTQYF

j_gene: TRBJ2-7
v_gene: TRBV6-2/TRBV6-3
d_gene: NA
abundance: NA
CDR3nt: TGTGCCAGCAGTTACCCGGACCGCTACGAGCAGTACTTC
CDR3aa: CASSYPDRYEQYF

j_gene: TRBJ1-2
v_gene: TRBV5-4
d_gene: TRBD1
abundance: NA
CDR3nt: TGTGCCAGCAGCCCGCCTGGGACAGGGAACTATGGCTACACCTTC
CDR3aa: CASSPPGTGNYGYTF

j_gene: TRBJ1-2
v_gene: TRBV18
d_gene: TRBD1
abundance: NA
CDR3nt: TGTGCCAGCTCACCGGGACAGGGGTCCTATGGCTACACCTTC
CDR3aa: CASSPGQGSYGYTF

j_gene: TRBJ1-2
v_gene: TRBV6-2/TRBV6-3
d_gene: NA
abundance: NA
CDR3nt: TGTGCCAGCAGTCTACAGGGATCCTATGGCTACACCTTC
CDR3aa: CASSLQGSYGYTF

j_gene: TRBJ1-3
v_gene: TRBV7-9
d_gene: NA
abundance: NA
CDR3nt: TGTGCCAGCAGAGGAGCGGCAGGGGTACAAACCATATATTTT
CDR3aa: CASRGAAGVQTIYF

j_gene: TRBJ2-7
v_gene: TRBV5-6
d_gene: NA
abundance: NA
CDR3nt: TGTGCCAGCAGCTTGGCCCAGGGTTCGTACGAGCAGTACTTC
CDR3aa: CASSLAQGSYEQYF

j_gene: TRBJ1-5
v_gene: TRBV7-2
d_gene: NA
abundance: NA
CDR3nt: TGTGCCAGCAGCTTAGGTGTTTCGCCCCAGCATTTT
CDR3aa: CASSLGVSPQHF

j_gene: TRBJ2-1
v_gene: TRBV7-9
d_gene: TRBD1
abundance: once
CDR3nt: TGTGCCAGCAGCTTAGCTCAGGGGGCCTCCTACAATGAGCAGTTCTTC
CDR3aa: CASSLAQGASYNEQFF

j_gene: TRBJ2-1
v_gene: TRBV5-5
d_gene: NA
abundance: NA
CDR3nt: TGTGCCAGCAGCTTGCTCCCCGGCTGGGATGAGCAGTTCTTC
CDR3aa: CASSLLPGWDEQFF

j_gene: TRBJ1-5
v_gene: TRBV30
d_gene: NA
abundance: NA
CDR3nt: TGTGCCTGGAGCCCGCGGCAGGGATGGCGCAATCAGCCCCAGCATTTT
CDR3aa: CAWSPRQGWRNQPQHF

j_gene: TRBJ2-2
v_gene: TRBV6-1
d_gene: NA
abundance: NA
CDR3nt: TGTGCCAGCAGTGAAAGGGCAGCGAACACCGGGGAGCTGTTTTTT
CDR3aa: CASSERAANTGELFF

j_gene: TRBJ1-2
v_gene: TRBV19
d_gene: NA
abundance: NA
CDR3nt: TGTGCCAGTAGTCCCCTCGGTGCCGGAGACTATGGCTACACCTTC
CDR3aa: CASSPLGAGDYGYTF

j_gene: TRBJ1-1
v_gene: TRBV18
d_gene: NA
abundance: once
CDR3nt: TGTGCCAGCTCGCCGGGGGGCCCCGCTGAGGGTGAAGCTTTCTTT
CDR3aa: CASSPGGPAEGEAFF

j_gene: TRBJ2-7
v_gene: TRBV6-5
d_gene: NA
abundance: NA
CDR3nt: TGTGCCAGCAGTTACGTGGAGGGATCCTACGAGCAGTACTTC
CDR3aa: CASSYVEGSYEQYF

j_gene: TRBJ2-7
v_gene: TRBV27
d_gene: TRBD1
abundance: NA
CDR3nt: TGTGCCAGCAGTCTGACAGGGGGCTACGAGCAGTACTTC
CDR3aa: CASSLTGGYEQYF

j_gene: TRBJ2-7
v_gene: TRBV5-4
d_gene: NA
abundance: NA
CDR3nt: TGTGCCAGCAGCTTGGATCAGAGCTCCTACGAGCAGTACTTC
CDR3aa: CASSLDQSSYEQYF

j_gene: TRBJ1-5
v_gene: TRBV6-4
d_gene: TRBD1
abundance: few
CDR3nt: TGTGCCAGCATCGGGACAGCCGACAATCAGCCCCAGCATTTT
CDR3aa: CASIGTADNQPQHF

j_gene: TRBJ1-5
v_gene: TRBV2
d_gene: TRBD1
abundance: NA
CDR3nt: TGTGCCAGCAGCGGGGACAGCCACAGGCCCCAGCATTTT
CDR3aa: CASSGDSHRPQHF

j_gene: TRBJ1-3
v_gene: TRBV6-5
d_gene: NA
abundance: NA
CDR3nt: TGTGCCAGCAGTTACTCGGGGGTCGCTGGAAACACCATATATTTT
CDR3aa: CASSYSGVAGNTIYF

j_gene: TRBJ1-5
v_gene: TRBV6-2/TRBV6-3
d_gene: NA
abundance: NA
CDR3nt: TGTGCCAGCAGCGACCACAGGGACAATCAGCCCCAGCATTTT
CDR3aa: CASSDHRDNQPQHF

j_gene: TRBJ2-1
v_gene: TRBV24-1
d_gene: TRBD1
abundance: NA
CDR3nt: TGTGCCACCAGTGATGATGACAGGGGGGCCTACAATGAGCAGTTCTTC
CDR3aa: CATSDDDRGAYNEQFF

j_gene: TRBJ1-3
v_gene: TRBV7-3
d_gene: NA
abundance: NA
CDR3nt: TGTGCCAGCAGCCCTGACAGGTTCGGAAACACCATATATTTT
CDR3aa: CASSPDRFGNTIYF

j_gene: TRBJ2-5
v_gene: TRBV3-1/TRBV3-2
d_gene: NA
abundance: NA
CDR3nt: TGTGCCAGCAGCTACACAGGGTTCGAGACCCAGTACTTC
CDR3aa: CASSYTGFETQYF

j_gene: TRBJ1-5
v_gene: TRBV19
d_gene: NA
abundance: NA
CDR3nt: TGTGCCAGTAGTAGAGAGACGGGCAATCAGCCCCAGCATTTT
CDR3aa: CASSRETGNQPQHF

j_gene: TRBJ2-1
v_gene: TRBV19
d_gene: NA
abundance: NA
CDR3nt: TGTGCCAGTAGTATGGCTTACAATGAGCAGTTCTTC
CDR3aa: CASSMAYNEQFF

j_gene: TRBJ2-1
v_gene: TRBV3-1/TRBV3-2
d_gene: NA
abundance: NA
CDR3nt: TGTGCCAGCAGCCGGGGAGGGGGACAAAAATGGGATGAGCAGTTCTTC
CDR3aa: CASSRGGGQKWDEQFF

j_gene: TRBJ2-1
v_gene: TRBV30
d_gene: TRBD1
abundance: NA
CDR3nt: TGTGCCTGGAGTCCCGGACAGGCTGAGCAGTTCTTC
CDR3aa: CAWSPGQAEQFF

j_gene: TRBJ1-1
v_gene: TRBV5-1
d_gene: TRBD1
abundance: NA
CDR3nt: TGCGCCAGCAGCTTCAGACAGGGAACTGAAGCTTTCTTT
CDR3aa: CASSFRQGTEAFF

j_gene: TRBJ2-6
v_gene: TRBV6-4
d_gene: NA
abundance: NA
CDR3nt: TGTGCCAGTGGAAGCTCTGGGGCCAACGTCCTGACTTTC
CDR3aa: CASGSSGANVLTF